Below, one T cell receptor (beta chain) is given with its context. This entry is derived from a study of blood T cell repertoires in COVID-19. About the research overall: COVID-19 samples, acute and convalescent, were from the United States, Italy and Spain. T cells, B-cell-depleted T cells, or PBMCs supplied cDNA or gDNA.

The authors' processing: Using reference gene primer amplification, nucleated cell counts were estimated. The method was immunoSEQ multiplex PCR; TCRdb's version includes in-frame clones alone and lacks a portion of them. D and trimming come from the DNA, and the V and J calls and clone size come from that table. The sample has fewer than 250,000 clones, roughly nine tenths seen once. The CDR3 has 15 residues. Sequenced input: peripheral blood. The rearrangement links TRBV21-1 to TRBJ2-2; the table's D call, TRBD1, was not checked against the DNA. TRBV21-1 represents a pseudogene. The TCR originated in a man between 65 and 85 years old with acute or convalescent COVID-19. The CDR3 spells CASSNQGEDTGELFF. Here the CDR3 DNA reads TGTGCCAGTTCAAATCAGGGCGAGGACACCGGGGAGCTGTTTTTT.